This entry describes one T cell receptor beta chain. Its antigen is not known. This sample was included in a study of blood T cells in healthy people across ages. Overall study results and limits: Since the PBMCs were unsorted, naive and antigen-experienced cells could not be conclusively compared. TCR beta diversity tracked closely with naive T cell percentage.

A sample-barcoded 5' primer and a J-beta primer mix were used in a second PCR of roughly 6 to 12 cycles. A single record per CDR3 protein comes from TCRdb applying MiXCR to the 5' RACE reads. The sample lists about 1.4 million distinct CDR3 sequences; approximately 60% were seen once. V dropped 3 bases and J dropped 5 bases, with 10 bases sitting between them. CDR1 is DFQATT and CDR2 is SNEGSKA in the germline V gene (reference sequence). CDR3 length: 12 amino acids. This sequence originates from a man aged 18 to 30 in good health. J is TRBJ2-5 and V is TRBV20-1; D unresolved. Sample: blood. The CDR3 DNA reads TGCAGTGCTAGCCGTAAGGGCGAGACCCAGTACTTC. As protein: CSASRKGETQYF.